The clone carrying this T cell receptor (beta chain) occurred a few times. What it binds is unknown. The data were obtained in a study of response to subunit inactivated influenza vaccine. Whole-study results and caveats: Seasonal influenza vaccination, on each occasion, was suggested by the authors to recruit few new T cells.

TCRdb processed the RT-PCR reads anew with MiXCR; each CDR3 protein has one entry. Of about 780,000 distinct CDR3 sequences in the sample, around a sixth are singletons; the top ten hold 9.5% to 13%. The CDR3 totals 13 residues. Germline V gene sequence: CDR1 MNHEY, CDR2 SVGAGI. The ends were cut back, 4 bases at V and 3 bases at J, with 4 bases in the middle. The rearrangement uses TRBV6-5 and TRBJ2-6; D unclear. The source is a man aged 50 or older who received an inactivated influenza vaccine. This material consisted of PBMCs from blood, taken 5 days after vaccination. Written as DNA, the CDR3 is TGTGCCAGCAGTTCCTTTGGGGCCAACGTCCTGACTTTC. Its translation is CASSSFGANVLTF.